This T cell receptor (beta chain) comes out of a study of T cells in Graves' hyperthyroidism and ophthalmopathy (dated by TCRdb to between 2018 and 2021). A note on the overall study: Peripheral blood samples were taken at the time of initial diagnosis, prior to any treatment. For training and testing, the approximately 97 patients in the discovery cohort were randomly divided in a 7:3 ratio. A discovery cohort of 95 to 100 patients, approximately 45 with Graves' ophthalmopathy and roughly 59 with stable Graves' hyperthyroidism, was used to find distinguishing TCR V-J signatures. Thyroid tissue and blood T-cell repertoires from six or seven Graves' hyperthyroidism patients were also compared in the study. The paper describes TCR Vbeta CDR3 sequencing of around 140 peripheral blood samples, made up of approximately 40 ophthalmopathy patients, 70 to 80 hyperthyroidism patients and 17 progressor patients. Once sampling was done, hyperthyroidism patients were given methimazole at a starting dose of 30 mg daily, whereas ophthalmopathy patients were given high-dose intravenous methylprednisolone. Prospective prediction of ophthalmopathy was tested in an independent validation cohort of approximately 19 hyperthyroidism patients and 15 to 17 patients who later progressed to ophthalmopathy.

Graves' hyperthyroidism was defined as stable when no progression to ophthalmopathy occurred over 18 months of follow-up. Hyperthyroidism patients were aged 18 to 65 years and newly diagnosed, with disease duration of less than 2 months. Any patient with an uncontrolled infection, another autoimmune disease, pregnancy or lactation was excluded. Diagnoses were established on the basis of clinical symptoms, serum thyroxine and TRAb, thyroid ultrasound, and orbital computed tomography. PBMCs were separated from roughly 10 ml of fresh peripheral blood using Ficoll-Paque density gradient centrifugation. Total RNA was extracted with Trizol reagent, and quality was checked on an Agilent 2100 Bioanalyzer. TCR beta CDR3 regions were amplified from RNA transcripts. The first round of RT-PCR for the TCR CDR3 was performed with the HTBI primer set and the Qiagen OneStep RT-PCR kit. Libraries were constructed in a second round of multiplex PCR, after which size selection and purification were performed. Paired-end sequencing of the libraries was performed with 100 bp reads on an Illumina HiSeq2000. Processing in the source paper ran as follows. SOAPnuke was used to process the raw data, throwing out any read that contained adapters or uncalled bases, had a mean Phred below 15, or lacked an exact constant-primer or identifier match. COPE v1.2.5 was used to merge the high-quality paired reads, and each unique nucleotide sequence was defined as a clonotype. Clonotypes were aligned to IMGT TRBV, TRBD and TRBJ reference segments using MiTCR v1.1. Only V-J combinations with frequency above 0.0001, covering about 99% of repertoires, were analysed. A TCS score was defined as the ratio between F50 (clonal expansion) and ExV (chaos), using BLOSUM62-based TCRdist between CDR3 peptides within each V-J. Welch's t-statistics and random forest reduced just over 500 V-J features to 13, which were used in a naive Bayes classifier (R e1071). Thyroid-blood repertoire similarity was quantified with the Morisita-Horn index. TCRdb's own reprocessing of the public reads used fastp at Q25 and MiXCR and kept productive beta chains. A single entry per CDR3 protein holds the most common genes and DNA from its merged rows. The authors' filters were not applied to this entry. This sample is represented by hundreds of thousands of distinct CDR3 sequences; over 35% of them were singletons. The top ten clonotypes cover approximately 8.7% of the sample.

From the cysteine up to the phenylalanine, the CDR3 has a length of 17 residues. CDR3 DNA only is kept here, 51 bases in frame from base 1. CDR1 and CDR2 (MNHNS, SASEGT) derive from the germline V gene. The germline ends are 23 bases apart after V is trimmed by 5 bases and J by 3 bases. What the authors observed across the whole study: In cross-validation, a model built on a 13 V-J signature told ophthalmopathy apart from stable hyperthyroidism with over 85% sensitivity and about 81% specificity, and in testing the same model reached 80%/75%. Blood samples also contained most of the expanded thyroid clonotypes (frequency above 0.001), which suggests that blood repertoires may reflect thyroid immune responses. No statistical method was used to set the sample size in advance, and investigators knew the group allocation. In validation, progression to ophthalmopathy was predicted by the model with 70.59% sensitivity and nearly 75% specificity, a median of around 5.9 months before onset.

On this clonotype itself: The clone's antigen remains unknown. Base qualities are missing; no much larger clone stands one base away.

The chain uses TRBV6-1 and TRBJ2-7; 6 matching bases give a weak D call of TRBD1. The sequenced sample consisted of blood. The TCR sequence derives from a man aged 18 to 30 with Graves' hyperthyroidism. The CDR3 in this case is CASSTTQQWTVGYEQYF. The nucleotide sequence is given as TGTGCCAGCAGTACAACCCAACAATGGACAGTGGGCTACGAGCAGTACTTC.